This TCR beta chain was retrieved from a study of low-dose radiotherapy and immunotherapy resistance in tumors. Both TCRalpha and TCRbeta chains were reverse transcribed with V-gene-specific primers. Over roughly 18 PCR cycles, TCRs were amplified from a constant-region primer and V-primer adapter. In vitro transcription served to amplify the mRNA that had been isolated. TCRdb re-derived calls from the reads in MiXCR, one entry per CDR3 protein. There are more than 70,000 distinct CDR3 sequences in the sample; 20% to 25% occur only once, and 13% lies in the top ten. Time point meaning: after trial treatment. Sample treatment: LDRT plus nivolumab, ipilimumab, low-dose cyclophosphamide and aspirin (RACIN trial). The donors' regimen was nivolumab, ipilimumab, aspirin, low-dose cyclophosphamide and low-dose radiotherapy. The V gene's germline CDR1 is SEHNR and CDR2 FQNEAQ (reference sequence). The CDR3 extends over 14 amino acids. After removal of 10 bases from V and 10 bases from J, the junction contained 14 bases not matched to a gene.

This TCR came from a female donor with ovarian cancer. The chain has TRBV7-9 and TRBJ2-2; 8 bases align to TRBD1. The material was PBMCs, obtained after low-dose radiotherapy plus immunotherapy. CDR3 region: CATARGQAQSELFF. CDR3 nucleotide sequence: TGTGCCACCGCTCGGGGACAGGCCCAATCGGAGCTGTTTTTT. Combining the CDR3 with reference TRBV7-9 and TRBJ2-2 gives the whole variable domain DTGVSQNPRHKITKRGQNVTFRCDPISEHNRLYWYRQTLGQGPEFLTYFQNEAQLEKSRLLSDRFSAERPKGSFSTLEIQRTEQGDSAMYLCATARGQAQSELFFGEGSRLTVL.